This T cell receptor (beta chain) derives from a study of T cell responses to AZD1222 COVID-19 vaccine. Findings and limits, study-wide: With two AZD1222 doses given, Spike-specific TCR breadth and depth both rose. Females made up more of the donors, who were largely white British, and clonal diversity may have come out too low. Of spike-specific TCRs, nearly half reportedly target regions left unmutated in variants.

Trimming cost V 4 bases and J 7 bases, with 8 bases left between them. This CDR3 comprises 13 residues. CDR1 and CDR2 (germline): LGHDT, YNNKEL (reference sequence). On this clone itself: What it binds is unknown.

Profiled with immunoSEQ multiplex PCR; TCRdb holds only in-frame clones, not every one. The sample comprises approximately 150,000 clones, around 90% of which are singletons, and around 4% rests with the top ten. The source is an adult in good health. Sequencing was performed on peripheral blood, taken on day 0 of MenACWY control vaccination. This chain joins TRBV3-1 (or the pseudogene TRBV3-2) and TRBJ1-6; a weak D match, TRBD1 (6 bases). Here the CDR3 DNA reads TGTGCCAGCAGCCGGCAGGGGAATTCACCCCTCCACTTT. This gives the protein CASSRQGNSPLHF.